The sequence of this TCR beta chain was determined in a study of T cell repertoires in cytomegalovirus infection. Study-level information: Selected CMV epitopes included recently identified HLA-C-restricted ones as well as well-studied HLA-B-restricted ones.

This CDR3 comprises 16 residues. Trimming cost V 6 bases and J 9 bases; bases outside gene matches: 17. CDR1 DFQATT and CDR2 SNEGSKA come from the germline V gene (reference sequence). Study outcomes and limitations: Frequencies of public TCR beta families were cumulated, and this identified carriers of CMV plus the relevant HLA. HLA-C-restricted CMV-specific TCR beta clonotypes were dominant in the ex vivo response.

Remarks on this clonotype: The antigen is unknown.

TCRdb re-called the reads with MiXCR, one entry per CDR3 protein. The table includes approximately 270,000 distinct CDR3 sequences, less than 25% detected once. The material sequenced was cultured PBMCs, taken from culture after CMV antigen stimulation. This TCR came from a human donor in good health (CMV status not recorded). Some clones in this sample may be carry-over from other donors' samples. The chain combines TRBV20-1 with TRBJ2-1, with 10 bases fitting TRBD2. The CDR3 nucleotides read TGCAGTGCCCCACCAGCTAGCGGGGGCGGAGGTCGTGAGCAGTTCTTC. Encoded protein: CSAPPASGGGGREQFF.